This TCR beta chain emerged from a study of CD8+ T cells in alopecia areata. The sequencing template was cDNA reverse transcribed from extracted RNA. Clones were sequenced by immunoSEQ multiplex PCR, and TCRdb holds only the in-frame ones, with some missing. This sample has about 140,000 clones, with around 87% found just once. Germline CDR1 is SQVTM and CDR2 is ANQGSEA. V lost 4 bases, J lost 1 base, and 2 bases lay in between. This CDR3 has 10 amino acids. The treatment here: oral pan-JAK inhibitor, 5-10 mg twice daily. The starting material was CD8+ T cells sorted from blood, obtained at week 4, from a patient treated with tofacitinib. The chain is built from TRBV29-1 and TRBJ2-7; no clear D gene. This sequence originates from a human donor with alopecia areata. CDR3 in amino acids: CSVGSYEQYF. CDR3 sequence (DNA): TGCAGCGTTGGGTCCTACGAGCAGTACTTC.